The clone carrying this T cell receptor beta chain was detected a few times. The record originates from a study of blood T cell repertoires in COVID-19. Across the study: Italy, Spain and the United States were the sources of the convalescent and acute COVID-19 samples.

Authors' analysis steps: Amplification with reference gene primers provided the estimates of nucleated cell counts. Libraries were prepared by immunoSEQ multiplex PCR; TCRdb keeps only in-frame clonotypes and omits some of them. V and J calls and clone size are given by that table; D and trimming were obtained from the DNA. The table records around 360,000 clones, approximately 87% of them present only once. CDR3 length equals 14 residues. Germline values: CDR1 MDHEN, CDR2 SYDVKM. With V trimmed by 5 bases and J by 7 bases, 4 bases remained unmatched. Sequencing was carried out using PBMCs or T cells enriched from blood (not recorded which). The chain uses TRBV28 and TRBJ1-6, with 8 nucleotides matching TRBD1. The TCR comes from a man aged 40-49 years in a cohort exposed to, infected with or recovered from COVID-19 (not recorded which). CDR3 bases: TGTGCCAGCAGTCGGACAGGGAGCAATTCACCCCTCCACTTT. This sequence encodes CASSRTGSNSPLHF.